Below are 21 T cell receptor beta chains sequenced from a single sample in a study of human T cells and chemical hapten exposure. Each CDR3 protein gets one entry after TCRdb re-called the RACE reads with MiXCR. The table has approximately 350,000 distinct CDR3 sequences, around 7% seen once. Specified time point: patch test 1, 2 weeks after DPC sensitization. This sample's treatment: therapeutic diphenylcyclopropenone sensitization with weekly scalp DPC. Specimen: whole blood, collected in connection with sensitization to the hapten diphenylcyclopropenone (DPC). Receptors originate from a woman younger than 35 with alopecia areata. Some clones in this sample may be carry-over from other donors' samples.

This clonotype has just a few counts. This chain's CDR3 is CASSSERGGQYF. For the CDR3, the DNA is TGTGCCAGCAGCTCCGAGCGAGGAGGGCAGTATTTT. The rearrangement links TRBV3-1 to TRBJ2-3; tentative D call: TRBD2 (5 bases). CDR1 and CDR2 from the germline V gene are LGHDT and YNNKEL (reference sequence). This CDR3 is 12 amino acids long. V was cut by 5 bases and J by 11 bases, with 14 bases left in between.

There are many counts of this clonotype. This chain links TRBV12-3 or TRBV12-4 with TRBJ2-3, with D possibly matching TRBD2 (6 bases). The CDR3 has 15 residues. Trimming stripped 3 bases from V and 6 bases from J, with 16 bases between. The CDR3 loop is CASSLRAGRLDTQYF. The CDR3 region has the DNA TGTGCCAGCAGTTTGCGGGCGGGGCGCCTTGATACGCAGTATTTT.

In its sample, this clonotype was seen many times. V gene TRBV28 combines with J gene TRBJ2-3, with D possibly being TRBD1 (6 bases). The CDR3 covers 15 residues. The germline V gene has CDR1 MDHEN and CDR2 SYDVKM. V was pared by 3 bases and J by 2 bases, with 12 bases between. The CDR3 here is CASSLFQGNTDTQYF. In nucleotides, the CDR3 is TGTGCCAGCAGTTTGTTTCAGGGGAACACAGATACGCAGTATTTT.

This clonotype turned up a few times. The rearrangement uses TRBV12-5 and TRBJ2-3; 10 bases align to TRBD2. Germline CDR1 LGHNT, CDR2 FRNRAP. The length of the CDR3 is 16 residues. V trimming: 7 bases; J trimming: 7 bases; junction bases outside the gene matches: 14. For the CDR3, the DNA is TGTGCTAGTGCCCTCATAGTTAGCGGGGGGTCTCATACGCAGTATTTT. It translates to CASALIVSGGSHTQYF.

The chain combines TRBV12-3 or TRBV12-4 with TRBJ2-3, with 10 bases identical to TRBD2. V trimming: 6 bases; J trimming: 1 base; junction bases outside the gene matches: 4. The CDR3 runs 15 residues. This CDR3 is CASRSSGGRTDTQYF. CDR3 coding DNA: TGTGCCAGCAGGTCTAGCGGGGGCCGCACAGATACGCAGTATTTT.

This clonotype was detected ten times or more. The chain carries TRBV19 and TRBJ2-3; no clear D gene. There are 11 residues in the CDR3. CDR1 and CDR2 (germline): LNHDA, SQIVND (reference sequence). Trimming removed 2 bases from V and 6 bases from J, with 3 bases in between. CDR3 sequence reads: CASSIRDTQYF. The CDR3, as DNA: TGTGCCAGTAGTATAAGGGATACGCAGTATTTT.

This clonotype was detected ten times or more. The genes are TRBV6-5 and TRBJ2-7, with a weak D call TRBD2 (6 bases). Germline CDR1 reads MNHEY; CDR2 reads SVGAGI. The ends were cut back, 5 bases at V and 4 bases at J, with 6 bases in the middle. The CDR3 loop spans 11 amino acids. CDR3 DNA: TGTGCCAGCAGTCGGGGGTACGAGCAGTACTTC. Translating gives CASSRGYEQYF.

The V and J genes are TRBV6-2 or TRBV6-3 and TRBJ2-4; 8 bases match TRBD1. The CDR3 loop spans 19 amino acids. V was pared by 5 bases and J by 3 bases, with 18 bases of the junction left unmatched. Germline V gene sequence: CDR1 MNHEY, CDR2 SVGEGT. DNA of the CDR3: TGTGCCAGCAGTGAGGACCCTCGAACAGGGGGTTACGTCAAAAACATTCAGTACTTC. It encodes CASSEDPRTGGYVKNIQYF.

This clonotype appeared a few times. The J gene is TRBJ1-5, the V gene TRBV9; D unclear. The germline V gene has CDR1 SGDLS and CDR2 YYNGEE. The CDR3 sequence is 14 residues long. With 0 bases removed from V and 5 bases from J, the gap between germline ends came to 9 bases. CDR3 bases: TGTGCCAGCAGCGTAGGGGAGGATTATCAGCCCCAGCATTTT. It encodes CASSVGEDYQPQHF.

This clonotype has a handful of counts. The chain is built from TRBV20-1 and TRBJ2-5; no reliable D call. CDR1 is DFQATT, CDR2 SNEGSKA, per germline (reference sequence). V lost 0 bases to trimming and J lost 2 bases, with 10 bases between them. The length of the CDR3 is 14 residues. The CDR3 protein is CSARDRQVQETQYF. Written as DNA, the CDR3 is TGCAGTGCTAGAGATCGCCAGGTTCAAGAGACCCAGTACTTC.

This clonotype was counted only a few times. This chain links TRBV16 with TRBJ1-2; 7 positions agree with TRBD1. V lost 0 bases and J lost 2; bases outside the gene matches: 3. This CDR3 comprises 15 residues. The germline gives CDR1 KGHSY, CDR2 FQNENV. The CDR3 DNA sequence: TGTGCCAGCAGCCAATCCGGGACAGCGAACTATGGCTACACCTTC. Translation: CASSQSGTANYGYTF.

This clonotype was detected only a few times. Compared with germline, one end of the junction differs, possibly owing to a read error. The chain is built from TRBV29-1 and TRBJ1-2; D is perhaps TRBD1 (5 bases). Germline assignment: CDR1 SQVTM and CDR2 ANQGSEA. The CDR3 loop spans 14 amino acids. The CDR3 sequence: CSVQDPREFYGYTF. CDR3 sequence (DNA): TGCAGCGTTCAAGACCCCAGGGAGTTCTATGGCTACACCTTC.

This clonotype was seen only a few times. This chain joins TRBV7-9 and TRBJ2-5, with a weak D call TRBD1 (5 bases). The germline CDR1 and CDR2 sequences are SEHNR and FQNEAQ (reference sequence). Deletions cut 1 base from V and 1 base from J, with 10 bases between. The CDR3 totals 15 residues. The CDR3 reads CASSLERQFQETQYF. Written as DNA, the CDR3 is TGTGCCAGCAGCTTAGAAAGACAGTTCCAAGAGACCCAGTACTTC.

This clonotype was observed many times. The chain carries TRBV6-2 or TRBV6-3 and TRBJ1-5; D gene unclear. There are 11 residues in the CDR3. V lost 2 bases and J lost 9, with 5 bases in between. The germline V gene has CDR1 MNHEY and CDR2 SVGEGT. The CDR3 protein is CASSYGGPQHF. The CDR3 DNA follows: TGTGCCAGCAGTTACGGAGGGCCCCAGCATTTT.

In this sample, this clonotype turned up a few times. The chain recombines TRBV4-3 with TRBJ1-2; tentative D call: TRBD1 (6 bases). This CDR3 contains 15 residues. Per germline, CDR1 LGHNA and CDR2 YSLEER. Deletions cut 1 base from V and 3 bases from J, with 12 bases between. The CDR3 is CASSQVTTGYYGYTF. The CDR3 nucleotides read TGCGCCAGCAGCCAAGTCACGACAGGATACTATGGCTACACCTTC.

As to this clonotype: A read error may produce the germline difference seen at one junction end. The chain's CDR3 is CASSPQTGLNSEAFF. For the CDR3, the DNA is TGTGCCAGCAGCCCGCAGACAGGGTTGAACTCTGAAGCTTTCTTT. The chain carries TRBV4-2 and TRBJ1-1; 7 positions match TRBD1. Per germline, CDR1 LGHNA and CDR2 YNFKEQ. This CDR3 is built from 15 residues.

On this clonotype itself: This may be a read error, as it is one base from a much larger clone. The conserved final phenylalanine or tryptophan is absent from the CDR3, which likely points to a read error. The chain links TRBV10-3 to TRBJ2-1; a weak D match, TRBD2 (5 bases). V lost 3 bases to trimming and J lost 7 bases, with 10 bases between them. The germline gives CDR1 ENHRY, CDR2 SYGVKD. The length of the CDR3 is 13 residues. The CDR3 sequence: CAISEVRGNEQFS. In DNA, the CDR3 is TGTGCCATCAGTGAAGTCCGAGGGAATGAGCAGTTCTCC.

The sample holds a few counts of this clonotype. This chain links TRBV28 with TRBJ1-5, with 7 bases identical to TRBD1. The CDR3 spans 15 residues. Germline lookup yields CDR1 MDHEN and CDR2 SYDVKM. V dropped 8 bases and J dropped 0; count of bases not matched to a gene: 7. This chain's CDR3 is CASGRDSVSNQPQHF. Here the CDR3 DNA reads TGTGCCAGCGGACGGGACAGCGTTAGCAATCAGCCCCAGCATTTT.

J is TRBJ1-2 and V is TRBV4-2; TRBD1 matches at 7 bases. Germline values: CDR1 LGHNA, CDR2 YNFKEQ. The CDR3 totals 18 residues. V lost 1 base to trimming and J lost 0 bases; unmatched junction nucleotides: 11. This CDR3 reads CASSQAALGGDTNYGYTF. The CDR3 bases are TGTGCCAGCAGCCAAGCGGCGCTAGGGGGCGATACTAACTATGGCTACACCTTC.

This clonotype was found a few times. The CDR3 sequence: CASSSPRGAGELFF. CDR3 nucleotides: TGTGCCAGCAGCTCGCCGAGGGGGGCCGGGGAGCTGTTTTTT. The chain combines TRBV11-2 with TRBJ2-2; perhaps D is TRBD1 or TRBD2 (6 bases each). The CDR3 loop spans 14 amino acids. Germline V gives CDR1 SGHAT, CDR2 FQNNGV. Trimming left V 4 bases short and J 6 bases short, with 12 bases between.

This clonotype was recorded many times. The chain is built from TRBV6-6 and TRBJ1-5, with D maybe TRBD1 (5 bases). CDR1 MNHNY and CDR2 SVGAGI come from the germline V gene (reference sequence). Trimming removed 5 bases at V and 0 bases at J, with 20 bases between. The CDR3 contains 18 residues. This chain's CDR3 is CASSPHSTPRGSNQPQHF. DNA for the CDR3: TGTGCCAGCAGTCCTCACTCGACCCCGAGGGGTAGCAATCAGCCCCAGCATTTT.